Listed below are T cell receptor beta chains from one sample, sequenced in a study of beta chain features in type 1 diabetes. Some clones are missing from TCRdb's copy, which holds only in-frame ones; the method was immunoSEQ multiplex PCR. The sample gives around 430,000 clones, around 30% of which show up once; about 0.065% is in the top ten. Input material: naive CD4+ T cells from blood. The receptors come from a man aged 18 to 29 in good health. CDR3s include the opening cysteine and the closing phenylalanine or tryptophan. Each record gives: V gene, clone size, D gene, J gene, CDR3 DNA, CDR3 protein. The D gene is left open where the match is weak. Clone size, where shown, is once, few, many, or a class for clones that have expanded.

V: TRBV29-1
size: NA
D: TRBD2
J: TRBJ2-7
DNA: TGCAGCGTCCCAAGGGGACTAGCGGGTTCCTACGAGCAGTACTTC
CDR3: CSVPRGLAGSYEQYF

V: TRBV4-3
size: NA
D: NA
J: TRBJ2-1
DNA: TGCGCCAGCAGCCAAGAGAAGGCCGCTTTGAATGAGCAGTTCTTC
CDR3: CASSQEKAALNEQFF

V: TRBV5-1
size: NA
D: TRBD1
J: TRBJ2-1
DNA: TGCGCCAGCAGCTTAGCTTTCGGTGGGCAGGGGGAGAACAATGAGCAGTTCTTC
CDR3: CASSLAFGGQGENNEQFF

V: TRBV30
size: few
D: NA
J: TRBJ1-2
DNA: TGTGCCCGACAGGAATGGGGCTATGGCTACACCTTC
CDR3: CARQEWGYGYTF

V: TRBV29-1
size: few
D: TRBD1
J: TRBJ2-1
DNA: TGCAGCGTTGAAGTTCTTAGGGGACAGGGGGTATCCTACAATGAGCAGTTCTTC
CDR3: CSVEVLRGQGVSYNEQFF

V: TRBV7-9
size: NA
D: TRBD2
J: TRBJ2-3
DNA: TGTGCCAGCAGCCCGCGACTAGCGGGAGGGAAAGATACGCAGTATTTT
CDR3: CASSPRLAGGKDTQYF

V: TRBV30
size: NA
D: NA
J: TRBJ1-1
DNA: TGTGCCTGGAGTGTAGAAGGGTTTGAAGCTTTCTTT
CDR3: CAWSVEGFEAFF

V: TRBV25-1
size: NA
D: NA
J: TRBJ1-1
DNA: TGTGCCAGCAGGAACCAAGGAGATACTGAAGCTTTCTTT
CDR3: CASRNQGDTEAFF

V: TRBV5-4
size: once
D: TRBD2
J: TRBJ2-3
DNA: TGTGCCAGCAGCTTGTACCAGCGGGAGAGCACAGATACGCAGTATTTT
CDR3: CASSLYQRESTDTQYF

V: TRBV29-1
size: few
D: NA
J: TRBJ2-2
DNA: TGCAGCGTTGGAGAGGGGCGGGTTACCGGGGAGCTGTTTTTT
CDR3: CSVGEGRVTGELFF

V: TRBV4-3
size: NA
D: TRBD1
J: TRBJ2-7
DNA: TGCGCCAGCAGCCCGAGTTGGGGACAGGGCTACGAGCAGTACTTC
CDR3: CASSPSWGQGYEQYF

V: TRBV5-6
size: NA
D: NA
J: TRBJ2-3
DNA: TGTGCCAGCAGCTTGTCCACAGATACGCAGTATTTT
CDR3: CASSLSTDTQYF

V: TRBV11-2
size: few
D: NA
J: TRBJ2-7
DNA: TGTGCCAGCAGCTTAGATCTGGCAAACTACGAGCAGTACTTC
CDR3: CASSLDLANYEQYF

V: TRBV6-5
size: NA
D: NA
J: TRBJ2-3
DNA: TGTGCCAGCAGATACGATGGGGGAAGCACAGATACGCAGTATTTT
CDR3: CASRYDGGSTDTQYF

V: TRBV15
size: few
D: NA
J: TRBJ1-1
DNA: TGTGCCACCAGCAGAGTACCTTCGGGGACATATCAAGCTTTCTTT
CDR3: CATSRVPSGTYQAFF

V: TRBV30
size: NA
D: NA
J: TRBJ1-1
DNA: TGTGCCTGGAGTGTAGAGACAGAGAACACTGAAGCTTTCTTT
CDR3: CAWSVETENTEAFF